This T cell receptor (beta chain) was documented in a study of vaccination effects on CD4 cells after COVID-19. Notes on the study in general: Infection- and vaccine-induced clones contracted markedly late after vaccination.

About this clone: Its antigen is still unknown.

Trimming removed 6 bases from V and 4 bases from J; junction bases left unmatched: 7. Germline V gives CDR1 MNHEY, CDR2 SVGAGI. The CDR3 sequence is 15 residues long. Within the ViraFEST assay, antigen-specific CD4+ T cells underwent expansion with viral peptide pools prior to sequencing. Culture proceeded for about 11 days, and CD4+ T cells were then isolated. None of these healthy vaccinees had been infected with SARS-CoV-2 before vaccination. IL-2 at 9 to 10 IU/ml and peptides at about 10 ug/ml were added to cultured PBMC, two million per well. In the cultures, half the medium was exchanged for IL-2 medium on days 3 and 7. Sequenced by immunoSEQ multiplex PCR; TCRdb stores in-frame clones only, minus some. The data contain about 68,000 clones, roughly 80% of them seen just once; the ten biggest clones take up 12%.

The receptor was derived from a human donor who received a COVID-19 vaccine. The material was CD4+ T cells from PBMCs cultured with SARS-CoV-2 spike peptides, obtained before COVID-19 vaccination. The chain carries TRBV6-5 and TRBJ2-5, with TRBD1 identical over 11 bases. The CDR3 sequence is CASSQDRGHVETQYF. DNA of the CDR3: TGTGCCAGCAGCCAGGACAGGGGGCATGTAGAGACCCAGTACTTC.